This is a list of T cell receptor beta chains from one sample in a study of blood T cell repertoires in COVID-19. Using immunoSEQ multiplex PCR, the repertoire was profiled, and TCRdb retains in-frame clones only, with some absent. Here the sample spans some 200,000 clones, 65% to 90% being singletons. The sequenced sample consisted of peripheral blood. These receptors all come from a man in his fifties or sixties with acute or convalescent COVID-19. The CDR3 runs from the conserved cysteine through the conserved F or W. A D gene is named only where the DNA matches it firmly. The size of a clone is reported for some rows only, either as once, few or many, or as a class for expanded clones.

v_gene	abundance	j_gene	d_gene	CDR3nt	CDR3aa
TRBV28	NA	TRBJ2-7	NA	TGTGCCAGCAGTTTTGCATCCTATGAGCAGTACTTC	CASSFASYEQYF
TRBV27	NA	TRBJ2-7	NA	TGTGCCAGCAGTTCTCCCGGGGGTTACGAGCAGTACTTC	CASSSPGGYEQYF
TRBV5-4	NA	TRBJ1-2	NA	TGTGCCAGCAGCTTGGTTCAGGGACTGATCTATGGCTACACCTTC	CASSLVQGLIYGYTF
TRBV4-1	NA	TRBJ1-5	TRBD1	TGCGCCAGCAGCCCAAGAGGAGGGACAGGGGGAACCTTCGGCAATCAGCCCCAGCATTTT	CASSPRGGTGGTFGNQPQHF
TRBV5-4	NA	TRBJ2-7	NA	TGTGCCAGCAGCTTCGGGGACTCCTACGAGCAGTACTTC	CASSFGDSYEQYF
TRBV6-5	many	TRBJ2-6	NA	TGTGCCAGCAGTCCTCTGTCCTCTGGGGCCAACGTCCTGACTTTC	CASSPLSSGANVLTF
TRBV6-5	NA	TRBJ2-4	TRBD1	TGTGCCAGCAGTATAGGACAGGGGGCCAAAAACATTCAGTACTTC	CASSIGQGAKNIQYF
TRBV6-5	NA	TRBJ1-1	NA	TGTGCCAGCAGCCTCCAGGGGTTGTCTGAAGCTTTCTTT	CASSLQGLSEAFF
TRBV7-8	NA	TRBJ1-6	TRBD1	TGTGCCAGCAGCTTACAGGGGACAGGGCATTCACCCCTCCACTTT	CASSLQGTGHSPLHF
TRBV29-1	NA	TRBJ1-2	NA	TGCAGCGTTGCGGTTTTCTATGGCTACACCTTC	CSVAVFYGYTF
TRBV2	once	TRBJ2-2	TRBD1	TGTGCCAGCAGTTGGGACAGGGCGGAGGGGCACGACACCGGGGAGCTGTTTTTT	CASSWDRAEGHDTGELFF
TRBV11-2	once	TRBJ1-1	NA	TGTGCCAGCAGCCTTCCGTCGGGGTACACTGAAGCTTTCTTT	CASSLPSGYTEAFF
TRBV19	few	TRBJ1-5	NA	TGTGCCAGTAACGTCGGGTTTAGCAATCAGCCCCAGCATTTT	CASNVGFSNQPQHF
TRBV13	NA	TRBJ1-1	NA	TGTGCCAGCAGGTGGGGTGGAGGCGGAACGGCGGGGAACACTGAAGCTTTCTTT	CASRWGGGGTAGNTEAFF
TRBV27	NA	TRBJ2-1	TRBD2	TGTGCCAGCACCCAACGGGGGGGCCTAAGCAATGAGCAGTTCTTC	CASTQRGGLSNEQFF
TRBV29-1	NA	TRBJ2-5	TRBD1	TGCAGCACCCGGGACAGGGGGCGGGAGACCCAGTACTTC	CSTRDRGRETQYF
TRBV29-1	NA	TRBJ1-2	TRBD1	TGCAGCGTTCGACAGGGGGATGGCTACACCTTC	CSVRQGDGYTF
TRBV5-4	once	TRBJ2-5	TRBD2	TGTGCCAGCAGCTTGGGAGTAGCGGGGGCCCGGACCCAGTACTTC	CASSLGVAGARTQYF
TRBV10-3	NA	TRBJ1-1	NA	TGTGCCATCAGTGTCGGTGATACTGAAGCTTTCTTT	CAISVGDTEAFF
TRBV5-1	NA	TRBJ2-5	TRBD2	TGCGCCAGCAGTTCCGGACTAGCGGGGCAAGAGACCCAGTACTTC	CASSSGLAGQETQYF
TRBV25-1	NA	TRBJ2-2	NA	TGTGCCAGCAGTGAATATCGGAGGGGGAACACCGGGGAGCTGTTTTTT	CASSEYRRGNTGELFF
TRBV7-2	NA	TRBJ1-1	TRBD1	TGTGCCAGCGCCCCCTGGGGACAGAAAAACACTGAAGCTTTCTTT	CASAPWGQKNTEAFF
TRBV9	few	TRBJ1-3	TRBD1	TGTGCCAGCAGCGTAGGATCACAGGGGGGAACTGGAAACACCATATATTTT	CASSVGSQGGTGNTIYF
TRBV5-4	NA	TRBJ1-1	NA	TGTGCCAGCAGCGACGGACAGATGAACACTGAAGCTTTCTTT	CASSDGQMNTEAFF
TRBV11-2	NA	TRBJ1-5	TRBD1	TGTGCCAGCAGCTTTGCAGGGGGCCCCAATCAGCCCCAGCATTTT	CASSFAGGPNQPQHF
TRBV29-1	once	TRBJ2-3	NA	TGCAGCGTTGTTAGTAGTGGTGCAGATACGCAGTATTTT	CSVVSSGADTQYF
TRBV15	NA	TRBJ1-4	TRBD1	TGTGCCACCAGCAGAGATAGAGGGACAGTGGGGCGGGTTAATGAAAAACTGTTTTTT	CATSRDRGTVGRVNEKLFF
TRBV12-3/TRBV12-4	few	TRBJ1-3	NA	TGTGCCAGCAGCCCGGCGGGAGGAAACACCATATATTTT	CASSPAGGNTIYF
TRBV19	once	TRBJ2-3	NA	TGTGCCAGTATTTCGAGGGCAGATACGCAGTATTTT	CASISRADTQYF
TRBV5-1	NA	TRBJ1-1	NA	TGCGCCAGCAGCTTGGACCCTGGTCAGGGTGAAGCTTTCTTT	CASSLDPGQGEAFF
TRBV5-5	NA	TRBJ1-6	NA	TGTGCCAGCAGCTTGTCGACCCTCGGGGCCTATAATTCACCCCTCCACTTT	CASSLSTLGAYNSPLHF
TRBV11-1	NA	TRBJ2-7	TRBD2	TGTGCCAGCAGCTTAGCCGGGACTAGCGGAAAGTACGAGCAGTACTTC	CASSLAGTSGKYEQYF
TRBV19	once	TRBJ2-3	TRBD1	TGTGCCAGTAGTATAGAAAAGGGACAGGGTGGGAATACAGATACGCAGTATTTT	CASSIEKGQGGNTDTQYF
TRBV19	NA	TRBJ1-2	NA	TGTGCCAGTAGTTCGCCGGGGGCTAACTATGGCTACACCTTC	CASSSPGANYGYTF
TRBV6-5	NA	TRBJ1-4	NA	TGTGCCAGCAGTTACGAGGGAACCGGGGGGGAAAAACTGTTTTTT	CASSYEGTGGEKLFF
TRBV5-1	NA	TRBJ1-2	NA	TGCGCCAGCAGCTTGGCCAAGGGCCCAGGGATTTCCTATGGCTACACCTTC	CASSLAKGPGISYGYTF
TRBV19	NA	TRBJ2-3	NA	TGTGCCAGTACCACAAGGTCAGGAACGCAGTATTTT	CASTTRSGTQYF
TRBV5-1	NA	TRBJ1-2	NA	TGCGCCAGCAGCTTGGTCCCAGGTACTAACTATGGCTACACCTTC	CASSLVPGTNYGYTF
TRBV27	NA	TRBJ1-2	TRBD1	TGTGCCAGCAGCACTCTCATCCGGGACAGGGCCATCGGCTACACCTTC	CASSTLIRDRAIGYTF
TRBV3-1/TRBV3-2	NA	TRBJ2-7	TRBD1	TGTGCCAGCAGCCCTTCGGGACAGGGATACAACGAGCAGTACTTC	CASSPSGQGYNEQYF
TRBV7-8	NA	TRBJ1-1	NA	TGTGCCAGCAGCTTAGGGGGCCGGTTAAACACTGAAGCTTTCTTT	CASSLGGRLNTEAFF
TRBV6-2/TRBV6-3	NA	TRBJ2-7	TRBD1	TGTGCCAGCAGCACTCAGGGACAGGGGATCTACGAGCAGTACTTC	CASSTQGQGIYEQYF
TRBV4-1	NA	TRBJ2-2	NA	TGCGCCAGCAGCCAAGATCCGGGGACTAACACCGGGGAGCTGTTTTTT	CASSQDPGTNTGELFF
TRBV5-6	NA	TRBJ2-3	TRBD1	TGTGCCAGCAGGTACTTCCGGACAGGATACACAGATACGCAGTATTTT	CASRYFRTGYTDTQYF
TRBV10-1	NA	TRBJ2-7	NA	TGCGCCAGCGTCCCCAGGGACAACTCTCCCTACGAGCAGTACTTC	CASVPRDNSPYEQYF
TRBV9	NA	TRBJ2-2	TRBD2	TGTGCCAGCAGCGTAGGACTAGCGGGGGGGCCGGTTACCGGGGAGCTGTTTTTT	CASSVGLAGGPVTGELFF
TRBV29-1	NA	TRBJ2-2	NA	TGCAGCGGCCGACAGCCAGGGGGGGAGCTGTTTTTT	CSGRQPGGELFF
TRBV19	NA	TRBJ1-5	TRBD1	TGTGCCGTTAAAGGGGGCCCTAGCAATCAGCCCCAGCATTTT	CAVKGGPSNQPQHF
TRBV10-3	NA	TRBJ1-2	NA	TGTGCCATCAGTGGGACAGAACGGGGTTGGGGCTACACCTTC	CAISGTERGWGYTF
TRBV6-5	NA	TRBJ1-1	NA	TGTGCCAGCAGTTACCTCACGGGGGTCAACACTGAAGCTTTCTTT	CASSYLTGVNTEAFF
TRBV6-5	NA	TRBJ1-1	NA	TGTGCCAGCAGCTCCCCCCGGACAGCGAACACTGAAGCTTTCTTT	CASSSPRTANTEAFF
TRBV11-2	NA	TRBJ1-1	NA	TGTGCCAGCAGCTCCCGACAGGAAGCTTTCTTT	CASSSRQEAFF
TRBV6-1	NA	TRBJ1-4	NA	TGTGCCAGCAGTGAACAAATTGGAGACTTTAAACTGTTTTTT	CASSEQIGDFKLFF
TRBV6-5	NA	TRBJ1-5	TRBD1	TGTGCCAGCAGTTCACAGGGGGCTCAGCCCCAGCATTTT	CASSSQGAQPQHF
TRBV7-2	NA	TRBJ2-3	TRBD2	TGTGCCAGCAGCTTAGCCAGCGGGGGGGCGGGGACGCAGTATTTT	CASSLASGGAGTQYF
TRBV7-2	NA	TRBJ2-7	TRBD1	TGTGCCAGCAGCTTACGGACAGGGTTCCTTAGCGAGCAGTACTTC	CASSLRTGFLSEQYF